A single sample gave rise to the 20 T cell receptor beta chains below, sequenced in a study of regulatory T cells in long-lasting Graves disease. Time point here: newly diagnosed GD, antithyroid drugs for less than 3 months. RNA isolated from PBMCs was used to make the TCR library. Investigators prepared the TCR beta libraries by applying iRepertoire HTBI primers and Arm-PCR of CDR3 regions. TCRdb called the multiplex PCR reads again in MiXCR, with one record for every CDR3 protein. The sample has 550,000 to 650,000 distinct CDR3 sequences, about 16% seen once. These records were also assigned to another study, of T cells in Graves' hyperthyroidism and ophthalmopathy.

Here the sequenced sample was peripheral blood mononuclear cells (PBMCs), taken at new diagnosis, from a patient treated with antithyroid drugs. All receptors derive from a man younger than 35 with Graves disease.

The chain joins TRBV28 to TRBJ1-2, with D hard to call. Trimming shortened V by 4 bases and J by 2 bases, and 23 bases separated the two germline ends. The CDR3 is 18 amino acids. The V gene's germline CDR1 is MDHEN and CDR2 SYDVKM. The CDR3 is CASSSAELGGGKNYGYTF. For the CDR3, the DNA is TGTGCCAGCAGTTCGGCCGAGTTGGGCGGTGGGAAAAACTATGGCTACACCTTC.

This clonotype was recorded many times. The chain joins TRBV7-9 to TRBJ2-1; TRBD2 aligns across 8 bases. CDR1 is SEHNR, CDR2 FQNEAQ, per germline (reference sequence). V was clipped by 0 bases and J by 8 bases; unmatched bases: 3. This CDR3 is built from 14 residues. In nucleotides, the CDR3 is TGTGCCAGCAGCTTAGCGAGGACTAGCTATGAGCAGTTCTTC. It is translated as CASSLARTSYEQFF.

The rearrangement joins TRBV19 to TRBJ2-1; the match to TRBD2 covers 11 bases. Germline trimming cut 4 bases from V and 11 bases from J; bases unmatched to any gene: 7. Per germline, CDR1 LNHDA and CDR2 SQIVND (reference sequence). This CDR3 has 14 residues. The CDR3 DNA is TGTGCCAGTAGTAGGCCGGGACTAGCGGCCCAGCAGTTCTTC. This sequence encodes CASSRPGLAAQQFF.

The sample holds many counts of this clonotype. The chain combines TRBV28 with TRBJ2-1; D remains unclear. Between the trimmed V and J ends, which lost 6 bases and 6 bases, there was a span of 12 bases. The germline V gene encodes CDR1 MDHEN and CDR2 SYDVKM. This CDR3 is 13 amino acids long. CDR3 sequence: CASSPGISNEQFF. The CDR3 nucleotides read TGTGCCAGCAGCCCTGGGATTTCCAATGAGCAGTTCTTC. The variable domain in full, completed from reference TRBV28 and TRBJ2-1, reads DVKVTQSSRYLVKRTGEKVFLECVQDMDHENMFWYRQDPGLGLRLIYFSYDVKMKEKGDIPEGYSVSREKKERFSLILESASTNQTSMYLCASSPGISNEQFFGPGTRLTVL.

This clonotype was seen many times. The chain carries TRBV11-2 and TRBJ2-7, with D unresolved. The CDR3 runs to 12 residues. The germline V gene encodes CDR1 SGHAT and CDR2 FQNNGV. Trimming stripped 1 base from V and 6 bases from J, with 7 bases between. CDR3 in amino acids: CASSLGSVEQYF. In nucleotides, the CDR3 is TGTGCCAGCAGCTTAGGCAGCGTCGAGCAGTACTTC.

This clonotype occurred many times. The V gene is TRBV7-3, the J gene TRBJ2-3; 10 nucleotides align to TRBD1. This CDR3 contains 14 residues. Losses at the gene ends were 5 bases for V and 7 bases for J; bases not matched to a gene: 6. CDR1 is SGHTA, CDR2 FQGTGA, per germline. CDR3 loop: CASSRDRGRHTQYF. The CDR3 bases are TGTGCCAGCAGCCGCGACAGGGGGCGGCATACGCAGTATTTT.

This chain links TRBV24-1 with TRBJ1-5; unclear D gene. Trimming shortened V by 6 bases and J by 7 bases, and 12 bases separated the two germline ends. Germline CDR1 is KGHDR and CDR2 is SFDVKD. The CDR3 has 13 amino acids. The CDR3 DNA reads TGTGCCACCAGTTCGGGTACGTGGCAGCCCCAGCATTTT. Amino acid sequence: CATSSGTWQPQHF.

The genes are TRBV28 and TRBJ2-2; D ambiguous. This CDR3 contains 12 residues. Trimming shortened V by 4 bases and J by 7 bases, and 7 bases separated the two germline ends. Per the germline V gene, CDR1 is MDHEN and CDR2 is SYDVKM. The CDR3 DNA sequence: TGTGCCAGCAGTTATTGGGGCGGGGAGCTGTTTTTT. It is translated as CASSYWGGELFF.

The chain combines TRBV19 with TRBJ2-5; a possible D gene is TRBD2 (6 bases). The V and J ends lost 5 bases and 0 bases respectively, with 16 bases between them. The CDR3 totals 16 residues. Germline V gene data show CDR1 as LNHDA and CDR2 as SQIVND (reference sequence). For the CDR3, the DNA is TGTGCCAGTAGTGCCCTAGGCGGGGCCCACCAAGAGACCCAGTACTTC. It is translated as CASSALGGAHQETQYF.

This clonotype was seen repeatedly, ten times or more. V is TRBV9 and J is TRBJ2-7; D may be TRBD2 (5 bases). Germline assignment: CDR1 SGDLS and CDR2 YYNGEE. Between the trimmed V and J ends, which lost 2 bases and 0 bases, there was a span of 12 bases. The CDR3 runs 15 residues. CDR3 DNA sequence: TGTGCCAGCAGCGTCGAAGGGAGCAGCTCCTACGAGCAGTACTTC. Encoded protein: CASSVEGSSSYEQYF. Full variable domain (rest looked up from reference TRBV9 and TRBJ2-7): DSGVTQTPKHLITATGQRVTLRCSPRSGDLSVYWYQQSLDQGLQFLIQYYNGEERAKGNILERFSAQQFPDLHSELNLSSLELGDSALYFCASSVEGSSSYEQYFGPGTRLTVT.

Many counts were recorded for this clonotype. The chain recombines TRBV5-1 with TRBJ1-1, with TRBD1 matching over 7 bases. The CDR3 is made up of 12 amino acids. Germline values: CDR1 SGHRS, CDR2 YFSETQ. V was clipped by 4 bases and J by 7 bases; unmatched bases: 4. The CDR3 loop reads CASSGGDSEAFF. Written as DNA, the CDR3 is TGCGCCAGCAGCGGGGGGGACAGTGAAGCTTTCTTT.

This clonotype was recorded once. This rearrangement joins TRBV7-8 to TRBJ1-3; D is perhaps TRBD1 (6 bases). Germline lookup yields CDR1 SGHVS and CDR2 FQNEAQ. V lost 5 bases, J lost 0 bases, and 14 bases lay in between. There are 16 residues in the CDR3. The CDR3 bases are TGTGCCAGCAGCCTTCCGGGACAACTCTCTGGAAACACCATATATTTT. It translates to CASSLPGQLSGNTIYF.

This rearrangement joins TRBV20-1 to TRBJ2-3; 11 nucleotides align to TRBD2. After removal of 2 bases from V and 3 bases from J, the junction contained 4 bases not matched to a gene. The germline V gene encodes CDR1 DFQATT and CDR2 SNEGSKA (reference sequence). The CDR3 runs 15 residues. In nucleotides, the CDR3 is TGCAGTGCTAGACCCCTAGCGGGAGGAACAGATACGCAGTATTTT. This encodes CSARPLAGGTDTQYF.

This rearrangement joins TRBV7-9 to TRBJ2-3, with D unclear. There are 13 residues in the CDR3. Germline CDR1 is SEHNR and CDR2 is FQNEAQ (reference sequence). V was cut by 4 bases and J by 4 bases, with 9 bases left in between. The CDR3 region is CASSSNSADTQYF. The CDR3 DNA follows: TGTGCCAGCAGCTCGAACTCTGCAGATACGCAGTATTTT.

This clonotype has a count of ten or more. V and J are TRBV28 and TRBJ2-2; TRBD1 or TRBD2 may be the D gene (5 bases each). CDR1 is MDHEN and CDR2 is SYDVKM in the germline V gene. Trimming took 6 bases from V and 3 from J, leaving 8 bases between them. CDR3 length: 13 residues. CDR3 DNA: TGTGCCAGCAGGGGGGACGACACCGGGGAGCTGTTTTTT. This codes for CASRGDDTGELFF. The full variable domain, in which reference TRBV28 and TRBJ2-2 provide the parts outside the CDR3, is DVKVTQSSRYLVKRTGEKVFLECVQDMDHENMFWYRQDPGLGLRLIYFSYDVKMKEKGDIPEGYSVSREKKERFSLILESASTNQTSMYLCASRGDDTGELFFGEGSRLTVL.

This clonotype was picked up many times. The V gene is TRBV20-1, the J gene TRBJ2-3; D gene ambiguous. This CDR3 has 14 amino acids. Germline V CDR1 and CDR2: DFQATT, SNEGSKA (reference sequence). The CDR3 sequence is CSPKSVVSADTQYF. The DNA for the CDR3 is TGCAGCCCCAAGTCCGTAGTTTCGGCAGATACGCAGTATTTT.

The J gene is TRBJ2-3, the V gene TRBV3-1; tentatively, D is TRBD2 (6 bases). This CDR3 spans 15 amino acids. CDR1 is LGHDT, CDR2 YNNKEL, per germline (reference sequence). V lost 4 bases and J lost 7, with 18 bases in between. The CDR3 sequence is CASSPAGGGLYTQYF. CDR3 sequence (DNA): TGTGCCAGCAGCCCGGCCGGAGGAGGGCTGTATACGCAGTATTTT.

The chain links TRBV5-1 to TRBJ2-2; tentative D call: TRBD1 (6 bases). CDR1 is SGHRS, CDR2 YFSETQ, per germline. The V end lost 0 bases, the J end lost 2 bases, and 11 bases lay between the germline ends. This CDR3 region has 16 residues. The CDR3 DNA is TGCGCCAGCAGCTTGGATCCAGGGGTAAACACCGGGGAGCTGTTTTTT. The encoded protein is CASSLDPGVNTGELFF.

In its sample, this clonotype was seen many times. This sequence joins TRBV24-1 and TRBJ1-2; TRBD1 matches at 9 bases. CDR3 length: 14 residues. After removal of 2 bases from V and 8 bases from J, the junction contained 5 bases not matched to a gene. Germline CDR1 KGHDR, CDR2 SFDVKD. CDR3 sequence reads: CATSDSGTGRGYTF. The CDR3 nucleotides are TGTGCCACCAGTGATTCCGGGACAGGGCGCGGCTACACCTTC.

This chain links TRBV6-2 or TRBV6-3 with TRBJ2-7; D uncertain. Trimming cost V 2 bases and J 7 bases, with 15 bases left between them. From germline, CDR1 is MNHEY and CDR2 SVGEGT. CDR3 size: 14 residues. CDR3 sequence: CASSYVPGEREQYF. The CDR3 DNA reads as TGTGCCAGCAGTTACGTCCCCGGAGAAAGGGAGCAGTACTTC.